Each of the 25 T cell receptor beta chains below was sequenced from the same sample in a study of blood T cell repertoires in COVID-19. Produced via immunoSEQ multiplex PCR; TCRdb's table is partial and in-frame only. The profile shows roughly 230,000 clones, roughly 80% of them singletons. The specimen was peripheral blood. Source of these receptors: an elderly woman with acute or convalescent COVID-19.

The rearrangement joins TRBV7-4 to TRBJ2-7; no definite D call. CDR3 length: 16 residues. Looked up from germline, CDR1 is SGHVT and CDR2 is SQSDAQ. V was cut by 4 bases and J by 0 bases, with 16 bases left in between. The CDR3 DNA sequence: TGTGCCAGCAGCTCCCTTCCATTTCCTAGCTCCTACGAGCAGTACTTC. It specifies CASSSLPFPSSYEQYF.

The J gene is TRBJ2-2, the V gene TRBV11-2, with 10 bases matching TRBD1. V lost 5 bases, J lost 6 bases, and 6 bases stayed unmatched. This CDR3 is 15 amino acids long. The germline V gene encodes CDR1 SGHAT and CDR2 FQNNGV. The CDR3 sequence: CASSVRQGASGELFF. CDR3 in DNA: TGTGCCAGCAGCGTTAGACAGGGGGCCTCCGGGGAGCTGTTTTTT.

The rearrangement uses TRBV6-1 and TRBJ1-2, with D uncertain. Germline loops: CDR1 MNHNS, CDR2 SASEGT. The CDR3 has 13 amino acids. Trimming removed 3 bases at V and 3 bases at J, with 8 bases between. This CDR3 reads CASSDNQDYGYTF. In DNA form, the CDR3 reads TGTGCCAGCAGTGACAATCAGGACTATGGCTACACCTTC.

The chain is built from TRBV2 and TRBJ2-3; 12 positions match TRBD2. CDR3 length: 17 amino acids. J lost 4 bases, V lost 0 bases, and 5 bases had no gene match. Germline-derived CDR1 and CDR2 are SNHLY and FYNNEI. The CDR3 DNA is TGTGCCAGCAGTGAAGCGTCACTAGCGGGAGGTTCAGATACGCAGTATTTT. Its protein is CASSEASLAGGSDTQYF.

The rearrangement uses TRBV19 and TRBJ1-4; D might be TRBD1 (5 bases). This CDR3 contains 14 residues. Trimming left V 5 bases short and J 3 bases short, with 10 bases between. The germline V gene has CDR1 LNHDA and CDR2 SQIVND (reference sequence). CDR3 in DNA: TGTGCCAGTAGTGTCGGGGGAGCTAATGAAAAACTGTTTTTT. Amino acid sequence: CASSVGGANEKLFF.

CDR3 DNA sequence: TGTGCCAGCAGCCACTCGCCGGCTAGCGTCACAGATACGCAGTATTTT. Amino acid sequence: CASSHSPASVTDTQYF. The J gene is TRBJ2-3, the V gene TRBV3-1 (or the pseudogene TRBV3-2); a weak D match, TRBD2 (6 bases). Trimming removed 3 bases from V and 2 bases from J, with 15 bases in between. This CDR3 is built from 16 residues. CDR1 and CDR2 from the germline V gene are LGHDT and YNNKEL (reference sequence).

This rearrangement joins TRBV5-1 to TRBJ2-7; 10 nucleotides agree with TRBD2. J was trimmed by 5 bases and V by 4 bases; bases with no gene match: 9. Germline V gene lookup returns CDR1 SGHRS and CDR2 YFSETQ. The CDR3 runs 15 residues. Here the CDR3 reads CASSPRTSGSNEQYF. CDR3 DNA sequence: TGCGCCAGCAGCCCACGGACTAGCGGTTCCAACGAGCAGTACTTC.

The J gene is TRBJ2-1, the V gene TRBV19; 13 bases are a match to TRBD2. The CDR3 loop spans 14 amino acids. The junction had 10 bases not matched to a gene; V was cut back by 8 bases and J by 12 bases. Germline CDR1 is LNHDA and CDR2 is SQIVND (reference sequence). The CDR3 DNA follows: TGTGCCAGTTCTGGACTAGCGGGAGCCCCTCGGCAGTTCTTC. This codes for CASSGLAGAPRQFF.

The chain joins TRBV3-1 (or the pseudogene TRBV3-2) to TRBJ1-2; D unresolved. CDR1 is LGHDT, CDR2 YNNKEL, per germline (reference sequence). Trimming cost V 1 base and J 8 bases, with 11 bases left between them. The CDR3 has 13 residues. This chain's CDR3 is CASSQVGPGGYTF. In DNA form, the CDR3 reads TGTGCCAGCAGCCAAGTTGGTCCGGGAGGCTACACCTTC.

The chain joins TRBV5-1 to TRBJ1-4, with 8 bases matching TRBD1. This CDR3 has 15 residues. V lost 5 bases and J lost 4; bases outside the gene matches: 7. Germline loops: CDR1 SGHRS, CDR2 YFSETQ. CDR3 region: CASSSPDRDNEKLFF. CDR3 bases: TGCGCCAGCAGTTCTCCGGACAGGGATAATGAAAAACTGTTTTTT.

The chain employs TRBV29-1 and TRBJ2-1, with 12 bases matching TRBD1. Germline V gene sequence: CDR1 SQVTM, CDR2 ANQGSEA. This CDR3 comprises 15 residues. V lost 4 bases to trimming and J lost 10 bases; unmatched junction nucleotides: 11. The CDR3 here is CSVARGQGAVGEQFF. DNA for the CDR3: TGCAGCGTTGCTCGGGGACAGGGGGCAGTGGGGGAGCAGTTCTTC.

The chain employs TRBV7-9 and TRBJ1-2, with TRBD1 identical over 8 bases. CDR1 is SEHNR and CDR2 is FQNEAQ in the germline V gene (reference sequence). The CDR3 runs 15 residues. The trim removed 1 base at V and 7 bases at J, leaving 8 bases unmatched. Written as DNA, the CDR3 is TGTGCCAGCAGCTTAGAGGTACAGGGGGTTCTTGGCTACACCTTC. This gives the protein CASSLEVQGVLGYTF.

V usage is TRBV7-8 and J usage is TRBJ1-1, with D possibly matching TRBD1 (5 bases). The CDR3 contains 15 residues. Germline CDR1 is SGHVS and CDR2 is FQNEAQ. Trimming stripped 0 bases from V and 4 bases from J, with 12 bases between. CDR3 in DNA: TGTGCCAGCAGCTTAGCAGGGGTTTTGGCCACTGAAGCTTTCTTT. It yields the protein CASSLAGVLATEAFF.

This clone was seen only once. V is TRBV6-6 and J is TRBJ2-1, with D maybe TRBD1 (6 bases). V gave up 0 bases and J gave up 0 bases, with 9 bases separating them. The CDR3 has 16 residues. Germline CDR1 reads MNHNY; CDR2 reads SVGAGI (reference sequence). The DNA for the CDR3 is TGTGCCAGCAGTTACTCGGGGGACACCTCCTACAATGAGCAGTTCTTC. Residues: CASSYSGDTSYNEQFF.

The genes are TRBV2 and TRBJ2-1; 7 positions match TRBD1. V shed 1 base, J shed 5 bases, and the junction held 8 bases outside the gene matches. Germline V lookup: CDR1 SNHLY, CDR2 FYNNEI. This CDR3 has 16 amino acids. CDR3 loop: CASSEERGRGHNEQFF. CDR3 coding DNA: TGTGCCAGCAGTGAAGAGAGGGGGCGCGGCCACAATGAGCAGTTCTTC.

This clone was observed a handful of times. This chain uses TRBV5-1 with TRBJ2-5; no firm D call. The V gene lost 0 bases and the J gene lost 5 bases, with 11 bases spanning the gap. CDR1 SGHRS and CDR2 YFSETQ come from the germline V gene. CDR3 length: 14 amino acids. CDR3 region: CASSLDNSYETQYF. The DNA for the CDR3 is TGCGCCAGCAGCTTGGATAATAGCTATGAGACCCAGTACTTC.

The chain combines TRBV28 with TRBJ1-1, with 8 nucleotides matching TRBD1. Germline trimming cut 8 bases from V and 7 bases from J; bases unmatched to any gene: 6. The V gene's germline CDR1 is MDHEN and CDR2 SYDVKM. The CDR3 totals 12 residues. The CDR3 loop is CASGGTGYEAFF. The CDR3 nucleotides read TGTGCCAGCGGGGGGACAGGCTATGAAGCTTTCTTT. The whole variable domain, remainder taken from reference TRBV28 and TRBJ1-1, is DVKVTQSSRYLVKRTGEKVFLECVQDMDHENMFWYRQDPGLGLRLIYFSYDVKMKEKGDIPEGYSVSREKKERFSLILESASTNQTSMYLCASGGTGYEAFFGQGTRLTVV.

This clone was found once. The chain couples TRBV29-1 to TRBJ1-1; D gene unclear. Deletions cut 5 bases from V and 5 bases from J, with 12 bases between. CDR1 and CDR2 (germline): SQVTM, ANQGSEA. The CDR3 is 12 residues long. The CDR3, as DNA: TGCAGCGTTCGCCGGGGTAGAACTGAAGCTTTCTTT. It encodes CSVRRGRTEAFF. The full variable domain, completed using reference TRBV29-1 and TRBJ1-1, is SAVISQKPSRDICQRGTSLTIQCQVDSQVTMMFWYRQQPGQSLTLIATANQGSEATYESGFVIDKFPISRPNLTFSTLTVSNMSPEDSSIYLCSVRRGRTEAFFGQGTRLTVV.

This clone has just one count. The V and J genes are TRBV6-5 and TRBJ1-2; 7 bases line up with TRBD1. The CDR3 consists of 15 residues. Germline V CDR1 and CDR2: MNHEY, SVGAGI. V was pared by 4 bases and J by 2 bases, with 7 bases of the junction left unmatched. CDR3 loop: CASSSQGTGNYGYTF. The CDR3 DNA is TGTGCCAGCAGTTCACAGGGGACTGGAAACTATGGCTACACCTTC.

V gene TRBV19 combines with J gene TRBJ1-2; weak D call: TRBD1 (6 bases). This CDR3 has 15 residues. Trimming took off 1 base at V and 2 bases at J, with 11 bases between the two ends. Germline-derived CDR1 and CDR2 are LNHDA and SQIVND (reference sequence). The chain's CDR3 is CASSIARTGNYGYTF. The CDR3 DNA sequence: TGTGCCAGTAGTATAGCTCGCACAGGGAACTATGGCTACACCTTC.

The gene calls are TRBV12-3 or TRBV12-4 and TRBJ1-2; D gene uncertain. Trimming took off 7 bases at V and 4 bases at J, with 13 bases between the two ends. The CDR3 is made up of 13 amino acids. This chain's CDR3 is CASTPRASYGYTF. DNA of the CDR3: TGTGCCAGCACCCCAAGAGCTTCCTATGGCTACACCTTC.

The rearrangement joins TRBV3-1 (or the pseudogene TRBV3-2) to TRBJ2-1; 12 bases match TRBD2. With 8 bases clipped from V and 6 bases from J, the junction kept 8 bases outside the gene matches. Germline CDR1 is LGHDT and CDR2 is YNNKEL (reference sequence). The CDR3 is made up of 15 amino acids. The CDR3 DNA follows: TGTGCCAGCGGAAGACTAGCGGGAGAGGGCAATGAGCAGTTCTTC. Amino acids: CASGRLAGEGNEQFF.

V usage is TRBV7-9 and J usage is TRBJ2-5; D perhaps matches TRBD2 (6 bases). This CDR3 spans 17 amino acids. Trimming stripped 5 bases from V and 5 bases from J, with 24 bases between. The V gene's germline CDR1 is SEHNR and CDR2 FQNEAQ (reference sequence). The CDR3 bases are TGTGCCAGCAGCGGTACAGGTGGGGGGACGGGGTACGAGACCCAGTACTTC. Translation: CASSGTGGGTGYETQYF.

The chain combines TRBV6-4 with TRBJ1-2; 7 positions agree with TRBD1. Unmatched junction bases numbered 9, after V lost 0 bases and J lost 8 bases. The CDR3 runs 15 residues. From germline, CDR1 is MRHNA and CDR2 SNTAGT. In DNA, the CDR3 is TGTGCCAGCAGTGACTCCGGGACAGTTGCTCGAGGCTACACCTTC. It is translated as CASSDSGTVARGYTF.

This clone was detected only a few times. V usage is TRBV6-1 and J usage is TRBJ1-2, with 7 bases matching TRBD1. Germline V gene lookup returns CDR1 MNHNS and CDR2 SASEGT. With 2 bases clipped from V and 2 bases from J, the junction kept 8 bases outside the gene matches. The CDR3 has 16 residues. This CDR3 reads CASSEQPRGQNYGYTF. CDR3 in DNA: TGTGCCAGCAGTGAACAACCCAGGGGACAGAACTATGGCTACACCTTC.